Shown below are 30 T cell receptor beta chains from a single sample sequenced in a study of OX40 agonist ivuxolimab in advanced cancers. Profiling relied on immunoSEQ multiplex PCR, and the TCRdb table lists in-frame clones only, not all of them. Of more than 35,000 clones listed, approximately 86% are singletons. Sequenced material: CD4+ or CD8+ T cells sorted from blood, taken in a trial of the OX40 agonist ivuxolimab. The receptors here all came from an adult with an advanced solid tumor such as melanoma, head and neck, liver or kidney cancer.

This clone was seen only a few times. This chain links TRBV4-1 with TRBJ2-5; D might be TRBD1 (5 bases). With 0 bases removed from V and 0 bases from J, the gap between germline ends came to 11 bases. The germline V gene has CDR1 MGHRA and CDR2 YSYEKL. The CDR3 sequence is 16 residues long. CDR3 nucleotides: TGCGCCAGCAGCCAAGAAGGGGCAGCGTACCAAGAGACCCAGTACTTC. It translates to CASSQEGAAYQETQYF.

V gene TRBV5-1 combines with J gene TRBJ2-1; no definite D call. With 4 bases removed from V and 0 bases from J, the gap between germline ends came to 11 bases. The CDR3 runs 15 residues. CDR1 is SGHRS and CDR2 is YFSETQ in the germline V gene. For the CDR3, the DNA is TGCGCCAGCAGCATAGACCGAATCTCCTACAATGAGCAGTTCTTC. Translation: CASSIDRISYNEQFF.

The rearrangement uses TRBV4-2 and TRBJ1-5; 9 nucleotides agree with TRBD1. The length of the CDR3 is 16 residues. J gave up 3 bases and V 0 bases, and 3 bases lay outside the gene matches. The germline CDR1 and CDR2 sequences are LGHNA and YNFKEQ. CDR3 loop: CASSQETGGINQPQHF. In nucleotides, the CDR3 is TGTGCCAGCAGCCAAGAGACAGGGGGAATCAATCAGCCCCAGCATTTT.

The rearrangement uses TRBV28 and TRBJ2-5; no firm D call. Germline V gene lookup returns CDR1 MDHEN and CDR2 SYDVKM. The CDR3 sequence is 14 residues long. Trimming shortened V by 3 bases and J by 4 bases, and 12 bases separated the two germline ends. CDR3 DNA: TGTGCCAGCAGTTTCGCAGGACCGGGAGAGACCCAGTACTTC. Residues: CASSFAGPGETQYF.

This chain uses TRBV27 with TRBJ1-3; 7 nucleotides align to TRBD1. V lost 5 bases, J lost 4 bases, and 2 bases stayed unmatched. The CDR3 sequence is 13 residues long. From germline, CDR1 is MNHEY and CDR2 SMNVEV (reference sequence). The DNA of the CDR3 is TGTGCCAGCAGTCGGACAGGAGGAAACACCATATATTTT. Residues: CASSRTGGNTIYF.

The J gene is TRBJ1-6, the V gene TRBV7-9; weak D call: TRBD1 (5 bases). The CDR3 length is 15 residues. V gave up 5 bases and J gave up 10 bases, with 18 bases separating them. Germline CDR1 is SEHNR and CDR2 is FQNEAQ (reference sequence). DNA of the CDR3: TGTGCCAGCAGCCCCGACGGAGGGGTTGAATCACCCCTCCACTTT. The encoded protein is CASSPDGGVESPLHF.

This chain links TRBV29-1 with TRBJ1-1; TRBD1 is a possible D gene (5 bases). From germline, CDR1 is SQVTM and CDR2 ANQGSEA. Trimming took 3 bases from V and 4 from J, leaving 12 bases between them. The CDR3 totals 13 residues. The DNA for the CDR3 is TGCAGCGTTGAGATAGACAGAGGCACTGAAGCTTTCTTT. Translated, it gives CSVEIDRGTEAFF.

The J gene is TRBJ2-3, the V gene TRBV10-3, with 9 nucleotides matching TRBD2. Germline assignment: CDR1 ENHRY and CDR2 SYGVKD. The CDR3 consists of 15 residues. V shed 7 bases, J shed 2 bases, and the junction held 7 bases outside the gene matches. The DNA of the CDR3 is TGTGCCATCACCGATGCTAGCGGGGCCACAGATACGCAGTATTTT. Translation: CAITDASGATDTQYF.

J is TRBJ1-3 and V is TRBV10-3; D uncertain. V lost 3 bases to trimming and J lost 4 bases, with 16 bases between them. CDR3 length: 16 residues. CDR1 and CDR2 (germline): ENHRY, SYGVKD. The CDR3 protein is CAISDSGDLEGNTIYF. The CDR3 DNA sequence: TGTGCCATCAGTGACAGTGGGGATCTGGAAGGAAACACCATATATTTT.

This clone was found once. This sequence joins TRBV6-5 and TRBJ2-7; TRBD1 or TRBD2 may be the D gene (5 bases each). V was cut by 6 bases and J by 1 base, with 13 bases left in between. This CDR3 comprises 14 residues. Germline V gene sequence: CDR1 MNHEY, CDR2 SVGAGI. The DNA of the CDR3 is TGTGCCAGCAGACCCCGGGACGGGTCCTACGAGCAGTACTTC. Translating gives CASRPRDGSYEQYF.

The chain uses TRBV9 and TRBJ2-1; TRBD2 matches 10 bases. The junction had 6 bases not matched to a gene; V was cut back by 3 bases and J by 6 bases. Germline CDR1 and CDR2: SGDLS and YYNGEE. The CDR3 sequence is 15 residues long. The CDR3 sequence: CASSGPGLALNEQFF. The CDR3 DNA sequence: TGTGCCAGCAGCGGACCGGGACTAGCGCTCAATGAGCAGTTCTTC.

The rearrangement links TRBV11-2 to TRBJ2-2; tentative D call: TRBD1 (6 bases). There are 13 residues in the CDR3. Germline CDR1 and CDR2: SGHAT and FQNNGV. Trimming removed 5 bases at V and 7 bases at J, with 11 bases between. The CDR3 DNA reads TGTGCCAGCAGCCTCAGGGGTGTCGGGGAGCTGTTTTTT. Translation gives CASSLRGVGELFF.

This chain connects TRBV19 to TRBJ2-3; 7 bases agree with TRBD2. The CDR3 length is 15 residues. CDR1 is LNHDA, CDR2 SQIVND, per germline (reference sequence). V gave up 3 bases and J gave up 4 bases; unmatched junction bases: 7. The CDR3 DNA is TGTGCCAGTAGTATGGCGCGGGAGATCCCAGATACGCAGTATTTT. This encodes CASSMAREIPDTQYF. Filled out from reference TRBV19 and TRBJ2-3, the complete variable domain reads DGGITQSPKYLFRKEGQNVTLSCEQNLNHDAMYWYRQDPGQGLRLIYYSQIVNDFQKGDIAEGYSVSREKKESFPLTVTSAQKNPTAFYLCASSMAREIPDTQYFGPGTRLTVL.

The V gene is TRBV2, the J gene TRBJ1-5, with D possibly being TRBD1 (5 bases). Germline lookup yields CDR1 SNHLY and CDR2 FYNNEI. Trimming removed 0 bases from V and 0 bases from J, with 15 bases in between. There are 18 residues in the CDR3. DNA for the CDR3: TGTGCCAGCAGTGAAGCGCCTGGGACGGACAATAGCAATCAGCCCCAGCATTTT. Translating gives CASSEAPGTDNSNQPQHF.

This chain joins TRBV6-1 and TRBJ2-7; D is undetermined. This CDR3 region has 16 residues. The germline V gene encodes CDR1 MNHNS and CDR2 SASEGT. Trimming left V 1 base short and J 7 bases short, with 20 bases between. The CDR3 region has the DNA TGTGCCAGCAGTGAAGTTTTAGGCGAAGCTACGTTGGAGCAGTACTTC. This codes for CASSEVLGEATLEQYF.

By share of the sample, this clone is medium-sized. Other DNA sequences in the sample encode the same CDR3. This chain uses TRBV9 with TRBJ1-2; tentative D call: TRBD1 (5 bases). The V end lost 7 bases, the J end lost 4 bases, and 11 bases lay between the germline ends. This CDR3 is 12 amino acids long. The V gene's germline CDR1 is SGDLS and CDR2 YYNGEE. The CDR3 is CASGGGIYGYTF. The CDR3 DNA is TGTGCCAGCGGTGGGGGGATCTATGGCTACACCTTC.

The sample holds one count of this clone. V gene TRBV7-9 combines with J gene TRBJ2-3; 7 bases align to TRBD2. Germline CDR1 reads SEHNR; CDR2 reads FQNEAQ (reference sequence). Trimming took 4 bases from V and 0 from J; bases not matched to a gene: 4. The CDR3 totals 15 residues. The CDR3 bases are TGTGCCAGCAGCTGGCCTAGCGGTAGCACAGATACGCAGTATTTT. Translating gives CASSWPSGSTDTQYF.

The rearrangement joins TRBV7-2 to TRBJ2-7; 10 bases map to TRBD2. This CDR3 is 15 amino acids long. CDR1 and CDR2 (germline): SGHTA, FQGNSA. J lost 3 bases, V lost 2 bases, and 4 bases had no gene match. The CDR3 sequence: CASSLLSGRVYEQYF. The CDR3 DNA is TGTGCCAGCAGCTTACTAAGCGGGAGGGTCTACGAGCAGTACTTC.

The rearrangement links TRBV2 to TRBJ2-2, with 8 bases aligning to TRBD2. The germline gives CDR1 SNHLY, CDR2 FYNNEI. J gave up 8 bases and V 5 bases, and 16 bases lay outside the gene matches. CDR3 length equals 17 residues. CDR3 in DNA: TGTGCCAGCAGTCACAGGCGGGGGACTAGTGAGGTTGGGGAGCTGTTTTTT. This gives the protein CASSHRRGTSEVGELFF.

This chain connects TRBV6-5 to TRBJ2-1, with 8 bases lining up with TRBD2. There are 15 residues in the CDR3. V was pared by 4 bases and J by 6 bases, with 8 bases of the junction left unmatched. Germline assignment: CDR1 MNHEY and CDR2 SVGAGI. Here the CDR3 reads CASSSGGGLFNEQFF. CDR3 nucleotides: TGTGCCAGCAGTTCGGGCGGGGGGCTCTTCAATGAGCAGTTCTTC.

With regard to this clone: The sample carries other DNA sequences with the same CDR3. The J gene is TRBJ1-2, the V gene TRBV28; D unclear. CDR1 and CDR2 (germline): MDHEN, SYDVKM. V was pared by 3 bases and J by 0 bases, with 8 bases between. The CDR3 loop spans 14 amino acids. CDR3 in DNA: TGTGCCAGCAGTTTTGGCGGTACTAACTATGGCTACACCTTC. It yields the protein CASSFGGTNYGYTF.

The rearrangement joins TRBV9 to TRBJ2-1; no clear D. The germline V and J ends were trimmed by 2 bases and 6 bases, with 12 bases remaining between them. This CDR3 has 14 residues. Germline CDR1 reads SGDLS; CDR2 reads YYNGEE. CDR3 sequence: CASSVLAGGNEQFF. The CDR3 DNA reads as TGTGCCAGCAGCGTTCTGGCCGGCGGCAATGAGCAGTTCTTC.

This chain joins TRBV11-1 and TRBJ1-2, with 9 bases lining up with TRBD1. The V segment lost 4 bases and the J segment 8 bases; nucleotides outside the gene matches: 8. The length of the CDR3 is 14 residues. Germline V CDR1 and CDR2: SGHAT, FQDESV (reference sequence). The CDR3 DNA follows: TGTGCCAGCAGCTACCTGGACAGGGGTAACGGCTACACCTTC. This encodes CASSYLDRGNGYTF.

This clone came up once. V and J are TRBV9 and TRBJ1-2; the D is unclear. The CDR3 has 14 residues. CDR1 is SGDLS, CDR2 YYNGEE, per germline. V was pared by 0 bases and J by 4 bases, with 10 bases between. CDR3 residues: CASSVGDTLYGYTF. DNA of the CDR3: TGTGCCAGCAGCGTAGGAGACACCCTCTATGGCTACACCTTC.

V usage is TRBV27 and J usage is TRBJ2-7; 11 nucleotides line up with TRBD1. CDR1 is MNHEY and CDR2 is SMNVEV in the germline V gene (reference sequence). Trimming took 2 bases from V and 5 from J; bases not matched to a gene: 5. The CDR3 has 15 amino acids. CDR3: CASSLGQGALHEQYF. The CDR3 nucleotides are TGTGCCAGCAGTTTAGGACAGGGGGCGCTCCACGAGCAGTACTTC.

In nucleotides, the CDR3 is TGTGCCAGCAGTCTTCCGGGACTAGCGGGATACAATGAGCAGTTCTTC. Amino acid sequence: CASSLPGLAGYNEQFF. The J gene is TRBJ2-1, the V gene TRBV5-6, with 13 bases aligning to TRBD2. This CDR3 is 16 amino acids long. The J segment lost 4 bases and the V segment lost 5 bases, leaving 6 bases of the junction unmatched. Germline V CDR1 and CDR2: SGHDT, YYEEEE.

In its sample, this clone was seen once. The gene calls are TRBV19 and TRBJ1-2; D might be TRBD1 (6 bases). There are 15 residues in the CDR3. With 3 bases removed from V and 4 bases from J, the gap between germline ends came to 15 bases. Germline values: CDR1 LNHDA, CDR2 SQIVND (reference sequence). DNA of the CDR3: TGTGCCAGTAGTATCGTCGAGGGGGTATCCTATGGCTACACCTTC. It encodes CASSIVEGVSYGYTF.

The CDR3 spells CASSGTGDEQFF. CDR3 DNA: TGTGCCAGCAGCGGGACAGGGGATGAGCAGTTCTTC. This chain links TRBV7-9 with TRBJ2-1; 10 positions agree with TRBD1. The CDR3 is 12 residues long. Germline V CDR1 and CDR2: SEHNR, FQNEAQ (reference sequence). V was pared by 5 bases and J by 8 bases, with 0 bases of the junction left unmatched. The complete variable domain, with remaining parts taken from reference TRBV7-9 and TRBJ2-1, reads DTGVSQNPRHKITKRGQNVTFRCDPISEHNRLYWYRQTLGQGPEFLTYFQNEAQLEKSRLLSDRFSAERPKGSFSTLEIQRTEQGDSAMYLCASSGTGDEQFFGPGTRLTVL.

This clone was detected ten times or more. The V and J genes are TRBV19 and TRBJ1-5, with D hard to call. The germline gives CDR1 LNHDA, CDR2 SQIVND (reference sequence). This CDR3 is built from 14 residues. The V end lost 3 bases, the J end lost 4 bases, and 10 bases lay between the germline ends. This chain's CDR3 is CASSMAAPNQPQHF. As DNA, the CDR3 is TGTGCCAGTAGTATGGCGGCCCCTAATCAGCCCCAGCATTTT.

The chain couples TRBV4-3 to TRBJ2-1; 7 nucleotides line up with TRBD2. This CDR3 is 16 amino acids long. Per the germline V gene, CDR1 is LGHNA and CDR2 is YSLEER. After removal of 0 bases from V and 5 bases from J, the junction contained 7 bases not matched to a gene. CDR3 nucleotides: TGCGCCAGCAGCCAAGAAATGGCGGGGGTAGACAATGAGCAGTTCTTC. As protein: CASSQEMAGVDNEQFF.